This T cell receptor (beta chain) derives from a study of regulatory T cells in long-lasting Graves disease. Study findings and constraints: There was favoring of TRBV28, TRBJ1-2 and TRBJ2-5 in persistent disease.

Per germline, CDR1 MDHEN and CDR2 SYDVKM. This CDR3 has 12 amino acids. The V and J ends lost 2 bases and 6 bases respectively, with 8 bases between them. Time point meaning: persistent/refractory GD, antithyroid drugs over 5 years with positive TRAb. Extracted PBMC RNA gave rise to the TCR library. Guidelines of the American Thyroid Association were used to diagnose Graves' disease. EDTA tubes received 9 to 10 milliliters of collected peripheral blood. This clonotype was detected many times. Its antigen is undetermined. Both iRepertoire HTBI primers and Arm-PCR of CDR3 regions were used to build the TCR beta libraries. Each CDR3 protein is one row after TCRdb ran MiXCR on the multiplex PCR reads. Of a few hundred thousand distinct CDR3 sequences listed, less than 30% are singletons.

This TCR was recovered from a woman aged 40 to 50 with Graves disease. This chain links TRBV28 with TRBJ2-7; tentatively, D is TRBD1 or TRBD2 (5 bases each). Sequenced here: peripheral blood mononuclear cells (PBMCs), sampled when the disease was refractory, from a patient treated with antithyroid drugs. CDR3 loop: CASSLPGTEQYF. CDR3 in DNA: TGTGCCAGCAGTTTACCTGGGACCGAGCAGTACTTC.